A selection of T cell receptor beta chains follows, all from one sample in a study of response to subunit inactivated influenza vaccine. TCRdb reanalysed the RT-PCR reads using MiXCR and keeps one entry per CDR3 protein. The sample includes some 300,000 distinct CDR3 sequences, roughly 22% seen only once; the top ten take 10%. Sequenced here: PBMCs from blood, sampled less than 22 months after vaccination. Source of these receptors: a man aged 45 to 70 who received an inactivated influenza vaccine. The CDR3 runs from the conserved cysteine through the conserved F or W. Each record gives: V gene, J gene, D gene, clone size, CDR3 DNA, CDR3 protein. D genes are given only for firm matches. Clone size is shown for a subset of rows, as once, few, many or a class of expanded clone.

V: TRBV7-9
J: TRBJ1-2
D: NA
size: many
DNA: TGTGCCAGCAGCAGAGACTATGGCTACACCTTC
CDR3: CASSRDYGYTF

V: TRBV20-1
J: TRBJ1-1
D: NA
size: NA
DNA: TGCAGTGCCAGGAACCAGGGATCTGAAGCTTTCTTT
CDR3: CSARNQGSEAFF

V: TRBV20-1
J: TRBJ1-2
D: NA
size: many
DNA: TGCAGTGCTAGAGAGGAGGGGGGCTATGGCTACACCTTC
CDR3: CSAREEGGYGYTF

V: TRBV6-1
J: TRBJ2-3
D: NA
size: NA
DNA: TGTGCCAGCAGTCAAAACCTTCCCCCAGATACGCAGTATTTT
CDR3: CASSQNLPPDTQYF

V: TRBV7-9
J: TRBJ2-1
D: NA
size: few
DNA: TGTGCCAGCAGCTTAGAGTACAGATCGGATGAGCAGTTCTTC
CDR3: CASSLEYRSDEQFF

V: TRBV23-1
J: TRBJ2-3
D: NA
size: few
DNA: TGCGCCAGCAGTCAAAGGGCCGGCACAGATACGCAGTATTTT
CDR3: CASSQRAGTDTQYF

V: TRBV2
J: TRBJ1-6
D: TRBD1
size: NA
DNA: TGTGCCAGCAGTAAGGACAGGTCTCGTAATTCACCCCTCCACTTT
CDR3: CASSKDRSRNSPLHF

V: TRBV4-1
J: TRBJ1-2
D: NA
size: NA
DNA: TGCGCCAGCAGCCAACCGACGCCTTCCATGAGGGCCACTAACTATGGCTACACCTTC
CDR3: CASSQPTPSMRATNYGYTF

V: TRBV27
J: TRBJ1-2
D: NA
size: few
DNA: TGTGCCAGCAGTATTTCCCCCGGGGCTAACTATGGCTACACCTTC
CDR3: CASSISPGANYGYTF

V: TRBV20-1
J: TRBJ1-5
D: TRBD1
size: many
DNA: TGCAGTGCTAGAGAACAGGGGCAGTTCTTTCAGCCCCAGCATTTT
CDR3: CSAREQGQFFQPQHF

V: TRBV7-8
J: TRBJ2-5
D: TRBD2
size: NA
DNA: TGTGCCAGCCGGCTAGCGGGAGGCGAGACCCAGTACTTC
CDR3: CASRLAGGETQYF

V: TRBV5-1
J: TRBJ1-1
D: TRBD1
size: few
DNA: TGCGCCAGCAGCCCACACAAAGGACAGGGCGGCACTGAAGCTTTCTTT
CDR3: CASSPHKGQGGTEAFF

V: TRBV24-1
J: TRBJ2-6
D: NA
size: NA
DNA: TGTGCCACCAGTGATCCGGGACAACAATCTGGGGCCAACGTCCTGACTTTC
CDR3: CATSDPGQQSGANVLTF

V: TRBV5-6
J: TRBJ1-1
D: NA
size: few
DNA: TGTGCCAGCAGCCTTCAGTTTGGGGAAGCTTTCTTT
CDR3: CASSLQFGEAFF

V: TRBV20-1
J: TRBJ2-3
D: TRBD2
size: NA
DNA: TGCAGTGCTACCCCGGGACTAGCGGGGACAGATACGCAGTATTTT
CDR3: CSATPGLAGTDTQYF

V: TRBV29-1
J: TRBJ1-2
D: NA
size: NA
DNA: TGCAGCGTGGAACCGGGACACCGCTCCTCCCCGTATGGCTACACCTTC
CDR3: CSVEPGHRSSPYGYTF

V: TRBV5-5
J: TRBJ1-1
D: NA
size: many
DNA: TGTGCCAGCAGCTCCGTTTCTAGGAACACTGAAGCTTTCTTT
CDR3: CASSSVSRNTEAFF

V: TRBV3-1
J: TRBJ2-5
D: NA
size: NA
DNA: TGTGCCAGCAGCCAAGAAAGGACGGAGTACCAAGAGACCCAGTACTTC
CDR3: CASSQERTEYQETQYF

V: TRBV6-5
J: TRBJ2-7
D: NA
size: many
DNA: TGTGCCAGCAGTTACTCAGCTACTTCCGAGCAGTACTTC
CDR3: CASSYSATSEQYF

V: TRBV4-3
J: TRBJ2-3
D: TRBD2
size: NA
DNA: TGCGCCAGCAGCCAGACCGGGGGGGGCTTCCGCACAGATACGCAGTATTTT
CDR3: CASSQTGGGFRTDTQYF

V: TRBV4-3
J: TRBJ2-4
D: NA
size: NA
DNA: TGCGCCAGCAGCCAAGATGTGAACAGTCTAGCCAAAAACATTCAGTACTTC
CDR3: CASSQDVNSLAKNIQYF

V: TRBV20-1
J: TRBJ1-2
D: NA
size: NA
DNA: TGCAGTCCCGACCGAGGGGACTTCACCTTC
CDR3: CSPDRGDFTF

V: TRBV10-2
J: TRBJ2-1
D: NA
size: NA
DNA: TGCGCCAGCAGTGAGTGGAGCAGCTCCTACAATGAGCAGTTCTTC
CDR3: CASSEWSSSYNEQFF

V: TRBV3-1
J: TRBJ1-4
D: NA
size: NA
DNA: TGTGCCAGCAGCCAAGCCGGGACGGCTTTTGCAACTAATGAAAAACTGTTTTTT
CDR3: CASSQAGTAFATNEKLFF

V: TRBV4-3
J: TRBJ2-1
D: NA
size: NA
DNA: TGCGCCAGCAGCCAAGGACTCCGCCCTGGGGATGAGCAGTTCTTC
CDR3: CASSQGLRPGDEQFF

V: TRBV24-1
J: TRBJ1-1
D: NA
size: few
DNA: TGTGCCACCAGTTCGTCGGGGAGGAACACTGAAGCTTTCTTT
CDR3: CATSSSGRNTEAFF

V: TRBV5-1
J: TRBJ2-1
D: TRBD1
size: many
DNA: TGTGCCAGCAGCTTAGGACAGGGTTCCTACAATGAGCAGTTCTTC
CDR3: CASSLGQGSYNEQFF

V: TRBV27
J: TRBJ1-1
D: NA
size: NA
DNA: TGTGCCAGCAGTCGAGCGCTGGGGATGGCGTCTTTCTTT
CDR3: CASSRALGMASFF

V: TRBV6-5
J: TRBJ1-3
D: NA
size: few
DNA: TGTGCCAGCAGTTACTCTCCGGCTGGAAACACCATATATTTT
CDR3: CASSYSPAGNTIYF

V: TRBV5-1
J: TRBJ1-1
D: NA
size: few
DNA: TGCGCCAGCAGCCCAAACTCGGACACTGAAGCTTTCTTT
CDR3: CASSPNSDTEAFF

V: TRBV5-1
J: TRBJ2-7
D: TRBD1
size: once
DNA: TGCGCCAGCAGCCGGACCGGGACAGGGGGCCACGAGCAGTACTTC
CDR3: CASSRTGTGGHEQYF

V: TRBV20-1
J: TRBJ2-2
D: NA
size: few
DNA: TGCAGTGCTTGGGTGGCAGGGAACACCGGGGAGCTGTTTTTT
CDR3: CSAWVAGNTGELFF

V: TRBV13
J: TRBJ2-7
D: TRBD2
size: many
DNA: TGTGCCAGCAGCTTAGACCCCCTAGCGGACGAGCAGTACTTC
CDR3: CASSLDPLADEQYF

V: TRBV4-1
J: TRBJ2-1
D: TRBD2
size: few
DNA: TGCGCCAGCAGCATTGCCGGGGGAGCGGGAGTGGGCCGTGAGCAGTTCTTC
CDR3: CASSIAGGAGVGREQFF

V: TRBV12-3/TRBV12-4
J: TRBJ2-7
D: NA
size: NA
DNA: TGTGCCAGCATGCGGGTGGGGTCCTACGAGCAGTACTTC
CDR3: CASMRVGSYEQYF

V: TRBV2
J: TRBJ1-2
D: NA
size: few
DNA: TGTGCCAGCAGTGATTTACAGGGCGGTAAGGGCTACACCTTC
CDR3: CASSDLQGGKGYTF

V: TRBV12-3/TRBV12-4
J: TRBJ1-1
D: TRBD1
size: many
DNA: TGTGCCAGCAGTCCGCCGGGACAGGGGAGGAACACTGAAGCTTTCTTT
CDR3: CASSPPGQGRNTEAFF

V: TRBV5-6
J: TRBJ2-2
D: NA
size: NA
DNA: TGTGCCAGCACTTTCGGGGGAAAGGCAGCCGGGGAGCTGTTTTTT
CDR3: CASTFGGKAAGELFF

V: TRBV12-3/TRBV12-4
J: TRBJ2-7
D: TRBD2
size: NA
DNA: TGTGCCAGCAGTTTCGGGGCGGGGAGGGGCACCTACGAGCAGTACTTC
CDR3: CASSFGAGRGTYEQYF

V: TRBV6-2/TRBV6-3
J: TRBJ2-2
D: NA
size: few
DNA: TGTGCCAGCAGTTTAGCATTCGTGGCCGGGGAGCTGTTTTTT
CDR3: CASSLAFVAGELFF